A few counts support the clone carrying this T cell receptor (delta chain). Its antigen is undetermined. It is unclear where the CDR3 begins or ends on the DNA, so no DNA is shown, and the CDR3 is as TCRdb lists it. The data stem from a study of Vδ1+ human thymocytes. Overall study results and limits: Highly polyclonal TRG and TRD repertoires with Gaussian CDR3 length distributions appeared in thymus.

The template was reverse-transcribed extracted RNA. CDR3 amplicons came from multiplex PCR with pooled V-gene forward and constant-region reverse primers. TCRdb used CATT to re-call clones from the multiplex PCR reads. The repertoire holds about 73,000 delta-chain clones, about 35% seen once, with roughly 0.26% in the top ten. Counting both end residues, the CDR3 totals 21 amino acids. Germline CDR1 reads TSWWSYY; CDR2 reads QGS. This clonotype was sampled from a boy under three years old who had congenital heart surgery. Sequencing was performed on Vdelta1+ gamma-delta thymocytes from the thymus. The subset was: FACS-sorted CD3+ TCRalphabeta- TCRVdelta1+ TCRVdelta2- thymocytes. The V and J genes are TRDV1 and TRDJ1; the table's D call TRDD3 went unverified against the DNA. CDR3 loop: CALGTADTWAGGYSCLDKLIF.